Below, one TCR beta chain is given with its context. Its antigen is as yet unknown. As to time point: newly diagnosed GD, antithyroid drugs for less than 3 months. PBMC-derived RNA was used for the TCR library. This entry belongs to a study of regulatory T cells in long-lasting Graves disease. General study points: TRBV28, TRBJ1-2 and TRBJ2-5 were segments that persistent disease favored. Newly diagnosed Graves' patients had higher TCR diversity than persistent ones.

The authors built TCR beta libraries using iRepertoire HTBI primers and Arm-PCR of CDR3 regions. Per the original data handling: Identification yielded some 60 TRBV and 14 TRBJ segments across samples. From the multiplex PCR reads, TCRdb called clonotypes with MiXCR, one entry per CDR3 protein. The V and J calls were determined by TCRdb, not by the authors. This repertoire shows roughly 500,000 distinct CDR3 sequences, roughly 15% found once; its top ten account for approximately 17%. Losses at the gene ends were 1 base for V and 8 bases for J; bases not matched to a gene: 6. CDR3 length equals 15 residues. Germline V gives CDR1 SQVTM, CDR2 ANQGSEA. Another study also made use of these data, one on T cells in Graves' hyperthyroidism and ophthalmopathy.

The clonotype was recovered from a woman aged 45 to 65 with Graves disease. This chain connects TRBV29-1 to TRBJ2-1, with 12 bases fitting TRBD2. The sequencing here drew on peripheral blood mononuclear cells (PBMCs), taken at new diagnosis, from a patient treated with antithyroid drugs. CDR3 region: CSVEVASGREYEQFF. CDR3 DNA: TGCAGCGTTGAAGTGGCTAGCGGGAGGGAGTATGAGCAGTTCTTC.